This TCR beta chain originates from a study of a mutant IDH1 vaccine in newly diagnosed glioma. The wider study: Across weeks 1, 3, 5, 7, 11, 15, 19 and 23, patients received a vaccination each time, eight in all. First vaccine doses came 4-6 weeks after radiotherapy alone, or with temozolomide cycles. Findings of the study overall: Roughly 93% of patients showed vaccine-induced immune responses across multiple MHC alleles.

Remarks on this clone: Antigen specificity is unknown.

Time point of the sample: week 5, during vaccination. Doses consisted of 300 ug of mutant IDH1 20-mer peptide each, paired with topical imiquimod. Germline values: CDR1 LNHDA, CDR2 SQIVND (reference sequence). The V gene end was trimmed by 5 bases and the J gene end by 7 bases; junction bases not matched to a gene: 11. The length of the CDR3 is 16 residues. Sequencing was performed with immunoSEQ multiplex PCR; in TCRdb, only in-frame clones are kept and a portion is missing. The sample has about 60,000 clones; around four fifths are singletons. The clonotype originates from a woman aged 50 to 65 with glioma. The material was PBMCs, obtained from a glioma patient whose treatment included an IDH1 peptide vaccine. The rearrangement joins TRBV19 to TRBJ1-6; 7 nucleotides match TRBD1. CDR3 protein: CASSPIDRERNSPLHF. The CDR3 nucleotides read TGTGCCAGTAGTCCCATCGACAGGGAAAGAAATTCACCCCTCCACTTT.